This T cell receptor (beta chain) is from a study of OX40 agonist ivuxolimab in advanced cancers. This CDR3 comprises 11 residues. The germline V and J ends were trimmed by 2 bases and 6 bases, with 4 bases remaining between them. Germline lookup yields CDR1 MNHNY and CDR2 SVGAGI (reference sequence). Repertoires were generated with immunoSEQ multiplex PCR, while TCRdb's copy carries only in-frame clones and drops some. This sample has about 20,000 clones, with around 82% found just once. The chain carries TRBV6-6 and TRBJ1-1; unclear D gene. The specimen was CD4+ or CD8+ T cells sorted from blood, collected in a trial of the OX40 agonist ivuxolimab. The source is an adult with an advanced solid tumor such as melanoma, head and neck, liver or kidney cancer. The CDR3 DNA is TGTGCCAGCAGTTACACGTCTGAAGCTTTCTTT. Protein sequence: CASSYTSEAFF.